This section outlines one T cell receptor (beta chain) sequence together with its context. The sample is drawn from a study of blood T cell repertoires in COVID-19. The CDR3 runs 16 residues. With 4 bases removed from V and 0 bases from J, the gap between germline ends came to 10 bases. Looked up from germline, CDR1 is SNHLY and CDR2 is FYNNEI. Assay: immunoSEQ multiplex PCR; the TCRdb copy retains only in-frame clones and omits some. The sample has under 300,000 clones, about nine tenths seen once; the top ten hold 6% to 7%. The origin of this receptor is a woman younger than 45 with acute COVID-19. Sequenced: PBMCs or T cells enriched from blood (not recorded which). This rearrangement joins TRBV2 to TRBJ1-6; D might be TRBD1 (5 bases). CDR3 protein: CASSGEGSSYNSPLHF. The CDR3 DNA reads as TGTGCCAGCAGTGGGGAGGGGAGCTCCTATAATTCACCCCTCCACTTT.